This TCR beta chain came from a study of long-term antiretroviral therapy in people with HIV. Trimming removed 3 bases from V and 0 bases from J; junction bases left unmatched: 13. The germline V gene encodes CDR1 MNHEY and CDR2 SMNVEV (reference sequence). The CDR3 runs to 19 residues. Every sample had 1-10 million cryopreserved PBMC in it before DNA extraction. Only one count was recorded for this clone. No antigen is known for it. Study-wide findings and caveats: At every time point, clones expanded before ART dominated the repertoire.

Assay version v3.0 of immunoSEQ was used, and it was run at survey level. Profiled with immunoSEQ multiplex PCR; TCRdb holds only in-frame clones, not every one. The table shows under 15,000 clones, with roughly 80% occurring only once. The receptor comes from a woman aged 18-29 years with HIV. The chain has TRBV27 and TRBJ1-5; 8 nucleotides line up with TRBD1. The material sequenced was unsorted PBMCs, taken 1.3 years after starting antiretroviral therapy. The CDR3: CASSFGPTGAPYSNQPQHF. The CDR3 region has the DNA TGTGCCAGCAGTTTTGGGCCGACAGGGGCCCCCTATAGCAATCAGCCCCAGCATTTT.